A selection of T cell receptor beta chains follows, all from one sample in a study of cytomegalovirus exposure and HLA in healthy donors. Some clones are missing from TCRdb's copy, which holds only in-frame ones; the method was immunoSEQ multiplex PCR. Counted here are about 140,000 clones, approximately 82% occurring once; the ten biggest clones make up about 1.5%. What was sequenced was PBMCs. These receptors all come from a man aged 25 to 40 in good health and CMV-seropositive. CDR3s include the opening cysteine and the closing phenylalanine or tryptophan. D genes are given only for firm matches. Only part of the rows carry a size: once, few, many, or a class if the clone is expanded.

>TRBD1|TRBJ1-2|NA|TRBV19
TGTGCCAGTAGGGAAGACAGGGGGCTAAACTATGGCTACACCTTC
CASREDRGLNYGYTF
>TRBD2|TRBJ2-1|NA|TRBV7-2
TGTGCCAGCAGCTCATCTAGCGGGGGGTCCTCCTACAATGAGCAGTTCTTC
CASSSSSGGSSYNEQFF
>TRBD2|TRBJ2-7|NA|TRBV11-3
TGTGCCAGCAGCACCACCGGGACTAGCATTTACGAGCAGTACTTC
CASSTTGTSIYEQYF
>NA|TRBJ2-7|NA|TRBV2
TGTGCCAGCAGTAATGGGGCAGTTTCCTCCTACGAGCAGTACTTC
CASSNGAVSSYEQYF
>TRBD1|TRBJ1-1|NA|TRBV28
TGTGCCAGCAGTTCGATCGTCACAGGGGCTTTAATGAACACTGAAGCTTTCTTT
CASSSIVTGALMNTEAFF
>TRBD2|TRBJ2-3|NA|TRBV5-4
TGTGCCAGCAGCTTGAGTAGCGGGACTGGGGGGGATACGCAGTATTTT
CASSLSSGTGGDTQYF
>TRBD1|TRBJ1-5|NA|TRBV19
TGTGCCAGTAGTATGGGACAGGTGAACAATCAGCCCCAGCATTTT
CASSMGQVNNQPQHF
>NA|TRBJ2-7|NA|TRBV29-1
TGCAGCGTTGCCGAATCCTACGAGCAGTACTTC
CSVAESYEQYF
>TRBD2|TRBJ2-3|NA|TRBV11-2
TGTGCCAGCAGCCCTGGACTAGCGGTGATGCGCACAGATACGCAGTATTTT
CASSPGLAVMRTDTQYF
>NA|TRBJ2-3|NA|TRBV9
TGTGCCAGCAGCGTCGGGGCGGGGGCTTCCACAGATACGCAGTATTTT
CASSVGAGASTDTQYF
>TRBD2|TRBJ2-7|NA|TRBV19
TGTGCCAGCCAGCGACTAGCGTCAAGCTCCTACGAGCAGTACTTC
CASQRLASSSYEQYF
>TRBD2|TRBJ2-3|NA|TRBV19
TGTGCCAGTAGTATAGGGCCCAGCGGGAGGTACACAGATACGCAGTATTTT
CASSIGPSGRYTDTQYF
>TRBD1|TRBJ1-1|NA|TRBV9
TGTGCCAGCAGCGTAGGGACAGGAGGTGGGTACACTGAAGCTTTCTTT
CASSVGTGGGYTEAFF
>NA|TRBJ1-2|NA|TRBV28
TGTGCCAGCAGTGTTTCGTATGGCTACACCTTC
CASSVSYGYTF
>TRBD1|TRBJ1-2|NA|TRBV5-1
TGCGCCAGCAGCTTGACAGGGGAAAACTATGGCTACACCTTC
CASSLTGENYGYTF
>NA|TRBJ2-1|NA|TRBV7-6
TGTGCCAGCAGCTTAGAGGCGGGTCCCAATGAGCAGTTCTTC
CASSLEAGPNEQFF
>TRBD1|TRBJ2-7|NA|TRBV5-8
TGTGCCAGCAGCTTACGGACAGGGCGCGCCAACGAGCAGTACTTC
CASSLRTGRANEQYF
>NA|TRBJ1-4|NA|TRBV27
TGTGCCAGCAGGCTACGGGGAAATGAAAAACTGTTTTTT
CASRLRGNEKLFF
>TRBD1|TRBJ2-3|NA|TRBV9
TGTGCCAGCAGCGTCCTGACAGGGGCGGATACGCAGTATTTT
CASSVLTGADTQYF
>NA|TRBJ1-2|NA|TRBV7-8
TGTGCCAGCAGCTTAGGGACAGTTGAGGGATACACCTTC
CASSLGTVEGYTF
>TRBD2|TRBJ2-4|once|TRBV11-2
TGTGCCAGCAGCTTAGCACTCCGGACTAGCGGGGATAAAAACATTCAGTACTTC
CASSLALRTSGDKNIQYF
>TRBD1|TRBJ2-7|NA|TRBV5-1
TGCGCCAGCAGCGGAGGACAGGGGATCGACGAGCAGTACTTC
CASSGGQGIDEQYF
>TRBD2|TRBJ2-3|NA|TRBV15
TGTGCCACCAGCGGCGGACCGGGACTAGCGGGAGCGGATACGCAGTATTTT
CATSGGPGLAGADTQYF
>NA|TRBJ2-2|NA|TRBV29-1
TGCAGCGCCAGGACGGGAAGGCTTAACACCGGGGAGCTGTTTTTT
CSARTGRLNTGELFF
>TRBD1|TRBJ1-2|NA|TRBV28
TGTGCCAGCAGTTCGACAGGGGAGGTCTATGGCTACACCTTC
CASSSTGEVYGYTF
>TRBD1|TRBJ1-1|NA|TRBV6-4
TGTGCCAGCAGTGAGTCAGGGGGCACTGAAGCTTTCTTT
CASSESGGTEAFF
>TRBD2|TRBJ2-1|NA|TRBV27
TGTGCCAGCAGTCCCTCGGGACTAGCTTCCTCACCCCTCGGGTTCTTC
CASSPSGLASSPLGFF
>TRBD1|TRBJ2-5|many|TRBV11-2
TGTGCCAGCAGCAGTCAAGGGGGCGCGGGTGGTGTCCAGTACTTC
CASSSQGGAGGVQYF
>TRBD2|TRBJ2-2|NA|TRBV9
TGTGCCAGCAGCTTAGTCTTCAATGTAGCGGGAGGGCCATCCCACGGGGAGCTGTTTTTT
CASSLVFNVAGGPSHGELFF
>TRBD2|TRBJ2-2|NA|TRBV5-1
TGCGCCAGCAGCTTAACGGGAGGGTTATCCGGGGAGCTGTTTTTT
CASSLTGGLSGELFF
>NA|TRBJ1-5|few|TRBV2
TGTGCCAGCAGCCCCACAAGGGACACTAGGGGACAGCCCCAGCATTTT
CASSPTRDTRGQPQHF
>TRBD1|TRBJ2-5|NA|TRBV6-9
TGTGCCAGCAGTTACCGGACAGGGGCCGGGAAGACCCAGTACTTC
CASSYRTGAGKTQYF
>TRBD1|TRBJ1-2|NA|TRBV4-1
TGCGCCAGCAGCCCCGCGTGGGGGACAGAGATCTATGGCTACACCTTC
CASSPAWGTEIYGYTF
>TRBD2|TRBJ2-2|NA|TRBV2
TGTGCCAGCAGTTTGGGACTAGCGGGAGTTGGAGAGCTGTTTTTT
CASSLGLAGVGELFF
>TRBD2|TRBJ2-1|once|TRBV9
TGTGCCAGCAGCGTCGGTAGCGGGGGTTACAATGAGCAGTTCTTC
CASSVGSGGYNEQFF
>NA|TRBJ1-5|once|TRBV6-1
TGTGCCAGCAGTGAACTTGAGGGCGGAAAGCCCCAGCATTTT
CASSELEGGKPQHF
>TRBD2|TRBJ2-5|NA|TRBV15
TGTGCCACCAGCAGAGATTGGCGGGAGCGAGAGACCCAGTACTTC
CATSRDWRERETQYF
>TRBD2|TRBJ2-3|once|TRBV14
TGTGCCAGCAGCCAAAGGGTGACCCCGAGCGGGATTGCGGGAGATACGCAGTATTTT
CASSQRVTPSGIAGDTQYF
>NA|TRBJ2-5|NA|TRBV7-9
TGTGCCAGCAGCTTAAGCGATAACAGGGACCAAGAGACCCAGTACTTC
CASSLSDNRDQETQYF
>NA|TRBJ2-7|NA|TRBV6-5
TGTGCCAGCAGTATAGGTCCCGGGATTACCTACGAGCAGTACTTC
CASSIGPGITYEQYF
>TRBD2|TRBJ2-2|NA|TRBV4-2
TGTGCCAGCAGCCCACTAGCGGGGTTGAACACCGGGGAGCTGTTTTTT
CASSPLAGLNTGELFF
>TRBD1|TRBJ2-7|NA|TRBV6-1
TGTGCCAGCATTAAGAACAGGGGTGATAGATACGAGCAGTACTTC
CASIKNRGDRYEQYF
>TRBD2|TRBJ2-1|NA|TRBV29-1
TGCAGCGTTGGGGCGCGGGGGAGCTCCTACAATGAGCAGTTCTTC
CSVGARGSSYNEQFF
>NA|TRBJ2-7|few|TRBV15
TGTGCCACCAGCAGAGCCGTCGGGGTTGGCGAGCAGTACTTC
CATSRAVGVGEQYF